This T cell receptor beta chain was identified during a study of blood T cell repertoires in COVID-19. Across the whole study: Samples representing acute and convalescent COVID-19 were sourced from the United States, Italy and Spain. Sources were T cells, B-cell-depleted T cells, or PBMCs; the material itself was cDNA or gDNA.

V shed 7 bases, J shed 6 bases, and the junction held 8 bases outside the gene matches. CDR1 and CDR2 (germline): MDHEN, SYDVKM. The CDR3 extends over 13 amino acids. How the authors handled the data: Amplification from reference gene primers served as the basis for estimated nucleated cell counts. The protocol was immunoSEQ multiplex PCR, while the TCRdb copy is restricted to in-frame clones and leaves out a portion. D and trimming come from the DNA, and the V and J calls and clone size come from that table. Of 67,000 or so clones listed, approximately 77% were seen once; the top ten hold 0.65% to 0.9%.

The receptor comes from a woman between 65 and 79 years old with acute or convalescent COVID-19. The chain carries TRBV28 and TRBJ2-7; TRBD2 aligns across 8 bases. Sequencing input: peripheral blood. The CDR3 is CASTIGGGSEQYF. In nucleotides, the CDR3 is TGTGCCAGCACTATCGGCGGGGGGTCCGAGCAGTACTTC.